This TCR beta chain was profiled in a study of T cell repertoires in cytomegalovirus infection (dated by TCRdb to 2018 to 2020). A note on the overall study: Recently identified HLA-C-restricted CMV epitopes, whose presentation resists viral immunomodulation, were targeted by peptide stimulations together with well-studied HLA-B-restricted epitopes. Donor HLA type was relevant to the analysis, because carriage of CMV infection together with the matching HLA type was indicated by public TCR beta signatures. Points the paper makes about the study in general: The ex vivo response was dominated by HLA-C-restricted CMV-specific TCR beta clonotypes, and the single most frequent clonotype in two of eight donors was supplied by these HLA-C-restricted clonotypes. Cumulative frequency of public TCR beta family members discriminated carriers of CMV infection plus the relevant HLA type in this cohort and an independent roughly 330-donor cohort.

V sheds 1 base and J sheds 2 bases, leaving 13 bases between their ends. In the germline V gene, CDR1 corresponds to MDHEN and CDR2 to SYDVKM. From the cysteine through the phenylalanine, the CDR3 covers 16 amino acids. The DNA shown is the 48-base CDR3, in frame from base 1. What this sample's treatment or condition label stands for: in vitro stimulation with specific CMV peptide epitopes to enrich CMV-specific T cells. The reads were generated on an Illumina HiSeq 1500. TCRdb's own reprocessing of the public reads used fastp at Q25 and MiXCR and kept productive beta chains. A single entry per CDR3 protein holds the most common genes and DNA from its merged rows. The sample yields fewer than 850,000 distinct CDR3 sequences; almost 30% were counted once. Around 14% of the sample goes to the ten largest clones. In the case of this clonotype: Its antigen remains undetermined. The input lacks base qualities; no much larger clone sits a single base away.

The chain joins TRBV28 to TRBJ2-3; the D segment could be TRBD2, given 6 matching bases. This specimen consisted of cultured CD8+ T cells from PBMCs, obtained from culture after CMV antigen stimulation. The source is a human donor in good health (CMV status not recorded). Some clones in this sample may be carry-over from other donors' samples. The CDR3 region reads CASSLLDYTNTDTQYF. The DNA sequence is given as TGTGCCAGCAGTTTATTGGACTATACGAACACAGATACGCAGTATTTT.